The following is a T cell receptor beta chain sequence with its context. What it recognizes is unknown. At one end, the junction sequence differs from germline, possibly due to a read error. A constant-region primer primed TCR beta cDNA synthesis from 400 to 550 ng of total RNA. Each TCR beta library was derived from three nested multiplex PCR rounds that employed slightly modified ARM-PCR. The first two PCR rounds used TRBV1-TRBV30 primers with a Cbeta primer, about 9 cycles each. TCRdb itself ran the multiplex PCR reads through MiXCR, one entry per CDR3 protein. There are about 320,000 distinct CDR3 sequences in the sample; approximately 54% occur only once, and about a sixth lies in the top ten. These data belong to a study of tumor-infiltrating lymphocytes in primary liver carcinoma. Study-level information: Samples gave roughly 3.65 to 7.5 million productive TCRbeta reads, similar across tissue types.

Study outcomes and limitations: Blood fell significantly below tumors in its top-250-clone fraction (p = 0.039). Between tumor regions, pairs overlapped more than tumor-adjacent and tumor-blood pairs did.

Germline-derived CDR1 and CDR2 are SGHDT and YYEEEE. The CDR3 sequence is 15 residues long. Unsorted whole blood yielded blood RNA, and germline DNA was extracted as well. The receptor was derived from a woman aged 25 to 39 with primary liver carcinoma and hepatitis B virus infection. Sequencing used peripheral blood. This chain uses TRBV5-6 with TRBJ2-1; TRBD2 matches 10 bases. In nucleotides, the CDR3 is TGTGCCGGCAGTTTGGTCGCTAGCGGGAGTAATGAGCAGTTCTTC. Translated: CAGSLVASGSNEQFF.